This TCR beta chain was captured by sequencing in a study of neoadjuvant anti-PD-1 for oral cavity cancer. Per the germline V gene, CDR1 is MDHEN and CDR2 is SYDVKM. V shed 5 bases, J shed 4 bases, and the junction held 5 bases outside the gene matches. The CDR3 has 15 amino acids. The protocol was immunoSEQ multiplex PCR, while the TCRdb copy is restricted to in-frame clones and leaves out a portion. The table has more than 7,000 clones, about 48% seen once. The study's findings and limits: Expansion of preexisting intratumoral clones was suggested to aid response. Higher pretreatment Treg/Th17 ratios tracked higher pretreatment blood clonality.

Concerning this clone: Its matching antigen is unknown.

The TCR was taken from a person between 35 and 79 years old with oral cavity squamous cell carcinoma. Specimen: tumor tissue, collected before nivolumab (anti-PD-1) treatment. V usage is TRBV28 and J usage is TRBJ1-4, with 9 positions matching TRBD1. The CDR3 nucleotides read TGTGCCAGCAGTCCGACAGGGGGGCTTAATGAAAAACTGTTTTTT. It yields the protein CASSPTGGLNEKLFF.